This T cell receptor beta chain was identified in a study of early T cells in non-severe SARS-CoV-2 infection. This clonotype showed up many times. Germline V gene data show CDR1 as SGHVS and CDR2 as FQNEAQ. The CDR3 length is 13 residues. V dropped 1 base and J dropped 7 bases, with 7 bases sitting between them. TCRdb recomputed calls from the 5' RACE reads with MiXCR, one row per CDR3 protein. The profile shows more than 75,000 distinct CDR3 sequences, 13% of them singletons. The chain recombines TRBV7-8 with TRBJ2-2; D ambiguous. The source of this sequence is an adult who was a healthcare worker with PCR-confirmed SARS-CoV-2 infection or an uninfected control (not recorded which). The specimen sequenced was whole blood. DNA for the CDR3: TGTGCCAGCAGCTTAGTAGTCGGCGGGGAGCTGTTTTTT. Encoded protein: CASSLVVGGELFF.